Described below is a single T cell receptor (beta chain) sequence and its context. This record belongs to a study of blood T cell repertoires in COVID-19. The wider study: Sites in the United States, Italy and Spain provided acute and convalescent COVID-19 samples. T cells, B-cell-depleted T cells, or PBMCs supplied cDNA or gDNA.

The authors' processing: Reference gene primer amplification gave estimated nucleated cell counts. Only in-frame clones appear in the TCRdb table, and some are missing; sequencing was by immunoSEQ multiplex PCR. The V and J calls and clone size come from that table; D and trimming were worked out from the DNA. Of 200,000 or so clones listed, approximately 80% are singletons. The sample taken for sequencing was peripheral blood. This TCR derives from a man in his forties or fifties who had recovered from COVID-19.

CDR3 coding DNA: TGTGCCAGTACCCCCCTGACCGGGAGGGCTCTCGATGAGCAGTTCTTC. It codes for CASTPLTGRALDEQFF. The chain carries TRBV19 and TRBJ2-1; 8 positions match TRBD2. The trim removed 7 bases at V and 8 bases at J, leaving 16 bases unmatched. The CDR3 extends over 16 amino acids. Germline CDR1 is LNHDA and CDR2 is SQIVND (reference sequence).